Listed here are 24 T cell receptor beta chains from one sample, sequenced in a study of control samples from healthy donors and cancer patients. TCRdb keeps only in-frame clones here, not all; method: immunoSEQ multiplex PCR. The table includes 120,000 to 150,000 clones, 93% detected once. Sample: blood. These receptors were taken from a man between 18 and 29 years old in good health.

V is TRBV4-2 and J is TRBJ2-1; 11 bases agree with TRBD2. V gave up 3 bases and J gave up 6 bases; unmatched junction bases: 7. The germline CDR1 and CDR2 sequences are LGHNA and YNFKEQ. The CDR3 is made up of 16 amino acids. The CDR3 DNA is TGTGCCAGCAGCCACTTTAGCGGGGGGGCCGCCAATGAGCAGTTCTTC. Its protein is CASSHFSGGAANEQFF.

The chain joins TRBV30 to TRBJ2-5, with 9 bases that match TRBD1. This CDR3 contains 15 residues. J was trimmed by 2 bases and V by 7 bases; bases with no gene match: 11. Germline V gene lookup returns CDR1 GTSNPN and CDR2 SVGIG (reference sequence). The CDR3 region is CAYLGTGPRQETQYF. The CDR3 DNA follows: TGTGCCTACCTTGGGACAGGGCCCCGGCAAGAGACCCAGTACTTC.

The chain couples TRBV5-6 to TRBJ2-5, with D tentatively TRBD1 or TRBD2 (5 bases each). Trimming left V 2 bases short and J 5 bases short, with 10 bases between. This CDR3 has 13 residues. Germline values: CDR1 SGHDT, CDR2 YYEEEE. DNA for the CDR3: TGTGCCAGCAGCTTTCGAGGGGTGGAGACCCAGTACTTC. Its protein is CASSFRGVETQYF.

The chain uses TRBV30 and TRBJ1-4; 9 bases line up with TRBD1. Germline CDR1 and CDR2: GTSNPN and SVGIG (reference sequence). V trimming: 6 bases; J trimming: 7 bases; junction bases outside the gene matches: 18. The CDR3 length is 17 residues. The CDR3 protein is CACYWWTGDLKGEKLFF. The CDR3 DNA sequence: TGTGCCTGTTATTGGTGGACAGGGGACCTGAAGGGTGAAAAACTGTTTTTT.

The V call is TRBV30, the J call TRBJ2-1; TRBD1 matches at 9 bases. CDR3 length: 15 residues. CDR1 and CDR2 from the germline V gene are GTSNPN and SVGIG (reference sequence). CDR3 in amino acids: CAYTPTDRGYNEQFF. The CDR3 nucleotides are TGTGCTTATACACCAACGGACAGGGGATACAATGAGCAGTTCTTC.

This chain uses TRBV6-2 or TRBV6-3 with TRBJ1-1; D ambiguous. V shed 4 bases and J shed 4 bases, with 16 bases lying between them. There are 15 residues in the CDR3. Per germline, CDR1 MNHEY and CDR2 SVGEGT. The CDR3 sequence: CASSWFMGLSTEAFF. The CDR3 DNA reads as TGTGCCAGCAGTTGGTTCATGGGTTTAAGCACTGAAGCTTTCTTT.

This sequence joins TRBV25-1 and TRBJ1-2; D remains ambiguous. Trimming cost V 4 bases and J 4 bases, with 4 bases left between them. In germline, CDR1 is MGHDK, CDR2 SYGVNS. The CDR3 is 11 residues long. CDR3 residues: CASSALYGYTF. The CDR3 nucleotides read TGTGCCAGCAGTGCACTCTATGGCTACACCTTC.

The CDR3 region is CASSPRLGMNTEAFF. The CDR3 DNA follows: TGCGCCAGCAGCCCCCGACTGGGGATGAACACTGAAGCTTTCTTT. This chain joins TRBV4-1 and TRBJ1-1; no firm D call. This CDR3 has 15 amino acids. CDR1 and CDR2 from the germline V gene are MGHRA and YSYEKL. V lost 4 bases and J lost 0, with 12 bases in between.

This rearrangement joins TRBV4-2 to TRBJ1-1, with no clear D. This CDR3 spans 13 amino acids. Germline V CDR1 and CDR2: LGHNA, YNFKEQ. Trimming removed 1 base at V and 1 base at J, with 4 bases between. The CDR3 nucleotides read TGTGCCAGCAGCCAAGGACGGAACACTGAAGCTTTCTTT. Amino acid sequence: CASSQGRNTEAFF.

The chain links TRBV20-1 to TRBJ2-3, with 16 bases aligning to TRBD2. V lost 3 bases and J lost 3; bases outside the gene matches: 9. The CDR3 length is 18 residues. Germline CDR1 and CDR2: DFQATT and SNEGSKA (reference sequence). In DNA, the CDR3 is TGCAGTGCTAGTCTTCCCGGGACTAGCGGGGGGGTGACAGATACGCAGTATTTT. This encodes CSASLPGTSGGVTDTQYF.

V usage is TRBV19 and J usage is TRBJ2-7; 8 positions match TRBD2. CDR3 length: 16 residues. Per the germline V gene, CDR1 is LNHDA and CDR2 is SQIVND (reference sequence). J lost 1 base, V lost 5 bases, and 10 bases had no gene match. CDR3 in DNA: TGTGCCAGTAGTTTTTCCGGGACTAGAAGTTCCTACGAGCAGTACTTC. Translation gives CASSFSGTRSSYEQYF.

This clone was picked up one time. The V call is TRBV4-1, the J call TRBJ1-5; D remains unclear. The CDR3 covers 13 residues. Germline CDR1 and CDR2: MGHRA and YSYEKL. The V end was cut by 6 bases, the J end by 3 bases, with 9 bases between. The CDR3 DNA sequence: TGCGCCAGCAGTAGGGCTTCCAATCAGCCCCAGCATTTT. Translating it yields CASSRASNQPQHF.

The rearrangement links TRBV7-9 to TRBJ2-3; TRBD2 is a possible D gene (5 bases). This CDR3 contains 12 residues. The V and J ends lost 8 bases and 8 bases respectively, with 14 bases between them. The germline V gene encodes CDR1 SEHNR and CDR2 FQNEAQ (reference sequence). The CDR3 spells CASGYSEATQYF. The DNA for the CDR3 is TGTGCCAGCGGGTATAGCGAAGCTACGCAGTATTTT.

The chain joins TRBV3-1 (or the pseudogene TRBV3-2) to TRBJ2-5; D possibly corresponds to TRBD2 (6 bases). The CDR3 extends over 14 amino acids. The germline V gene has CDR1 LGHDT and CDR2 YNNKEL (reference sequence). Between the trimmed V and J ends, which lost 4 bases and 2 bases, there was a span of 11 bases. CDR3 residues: CASSPAGLQETQYF. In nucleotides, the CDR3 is TGTGCCAGCAGCCCAGCGGGTTTACAAGAGACCCAGTACTTC.

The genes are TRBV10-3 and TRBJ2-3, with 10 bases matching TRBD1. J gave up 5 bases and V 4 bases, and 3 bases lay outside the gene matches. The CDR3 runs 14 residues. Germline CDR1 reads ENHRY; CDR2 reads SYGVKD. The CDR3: CAISGWTGGDTQYF. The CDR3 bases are TGTGCCATCAGTGGATGGACAGGGGGAGATACGCAGTATTTT.

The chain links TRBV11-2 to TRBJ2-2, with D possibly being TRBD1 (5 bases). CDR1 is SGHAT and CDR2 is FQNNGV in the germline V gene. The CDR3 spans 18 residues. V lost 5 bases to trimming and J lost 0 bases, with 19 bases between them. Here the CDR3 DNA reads TGTGCCAGCAGCGTAACATCGTGGACATCGTCGAACACCGGGGAGCTGTTTTTT. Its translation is CASSVTSWTSSNTGELFF.

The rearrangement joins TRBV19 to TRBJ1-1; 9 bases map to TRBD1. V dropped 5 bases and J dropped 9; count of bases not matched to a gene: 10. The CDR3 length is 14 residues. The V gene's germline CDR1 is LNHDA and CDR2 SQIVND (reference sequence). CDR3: CASSPQGQGLKAFF. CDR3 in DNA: TGTGCCAGTAGTCCCCAGGGACAGGGTTTAAAAGCTTTCTTT.

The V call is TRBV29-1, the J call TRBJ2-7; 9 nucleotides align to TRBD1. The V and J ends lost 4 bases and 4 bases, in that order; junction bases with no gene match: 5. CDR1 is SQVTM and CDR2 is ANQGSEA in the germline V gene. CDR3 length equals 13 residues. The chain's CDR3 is CSVVGQGRYEQYF. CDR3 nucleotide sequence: TGCAGCGTTGTAGGACAGGGGAGGTACGAGCAGTACTTC.

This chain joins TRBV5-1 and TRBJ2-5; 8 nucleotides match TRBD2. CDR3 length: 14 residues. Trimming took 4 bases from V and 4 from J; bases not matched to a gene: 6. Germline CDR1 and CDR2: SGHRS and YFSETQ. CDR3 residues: CASSPGLVGETQYF. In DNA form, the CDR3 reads TGCGCCAGCAGCCCGGGACTAGTTGGAGAGACCCAGTACTTC.

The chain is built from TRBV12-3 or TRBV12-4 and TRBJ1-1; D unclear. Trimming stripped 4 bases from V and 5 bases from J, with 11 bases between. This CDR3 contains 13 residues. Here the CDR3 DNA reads TGTGCCAGCAGTTCCGCGGGAAGGACTGAAGCTTTCTTT. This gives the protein CASSSAGRTEAFF.

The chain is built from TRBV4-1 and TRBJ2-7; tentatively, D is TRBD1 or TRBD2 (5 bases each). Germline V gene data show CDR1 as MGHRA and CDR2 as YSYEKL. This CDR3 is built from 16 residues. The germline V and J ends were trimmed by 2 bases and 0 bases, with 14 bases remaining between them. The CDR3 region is CASSQFVPGTSYEQYF. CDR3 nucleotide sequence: TGCGCCAGCAGCCAATTTGTCCCAGGGACCTCCTACGAGCAGTACTTC.

CDR3 nucleotide sequence: TGTGCCAGCAGCAAAGACCTGTCGGCTAGCGGGGCTCAAGAGCAGTACTTC. This gives the protein CASSKDLSASGAQEQYF. J is TRBJ2-7 and V is TRBV21-1; the table's D call TRBD2 went unverified against the DNA. TRBV21-1 is termed a pseudogene. CDR3 length: 17 residues.

CDR3 loop: CASSWTVMNTEAFF. In DNA, the CDR3 is TGTGCCAGCAGTTGGACGGTAATGAACACTGAAGCTTTCTTT. The chain carries TRBV6-5 and TRBJ1-1; no reliable D call. V was pared by 4 bases and J by 0 bases, with 9 bases between. CDR3 length: 14 residues. Germline-derived CDR1 and CDR2 are MNHEY and SVGAGI.

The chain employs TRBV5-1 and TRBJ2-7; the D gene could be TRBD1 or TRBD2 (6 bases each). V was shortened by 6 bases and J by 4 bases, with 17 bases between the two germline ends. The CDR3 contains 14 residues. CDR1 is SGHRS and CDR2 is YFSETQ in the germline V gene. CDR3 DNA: TGCGCCAGCACCTGGGGGCGGAGGGAGTACGAGCAGTACTTC. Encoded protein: CASTWGRREYEQYF.